These 27 T cell receptor beta chains share one sample of origin, sequenced in a study of blood T cell repertoires in COVID-19. Clones were sequenced by immunoSEQ multiplex PCR, and TCRdb holds only the in-frame ones, with some missing. The data hold 350,000 to 400,000 clones, with 85% to 90% observed a single time. The sample taken for sequencing was PBMCs or T cells enriched from blood (not recorded which). These receptors were collected from a woman younger than 35 who had recovered from COVID-19.

The rearrangement links TRBV6-4 to TRBJ1-1; D gene uncertain. V was trimmed by 1 base and J by 6 bases, leaving 9 bases between them. The CDR3 totals 13 residues. Germline V lookup: CDR1 MRHNA, CDR2 SNTAGT. CDR3 bases: TGTGCCAGCAGTGACTTTCCTCTCTCTGAAGCTTTCTTT. It codes for CASSDFPLSEAFF.

The V call is TRBV11-2, the J call TRBJ2-1; D call uncertain. Trimming stripped 3 bases from V and 9 bases from J, with 6 bases between. The CDR3 runs to 11 residues. Germline CDR1 SGHAT, CDR2 FQNNGV. In DNA form, the CDR3 reads TGTGCCAGCAGCTTGGGCCCTGAGCAGTTCTTC. It translates to CASSLGPEQFF. The variable domain in full, with the rest retrieved from reference TRBV11-2 and TRBJ2-1, is EAGVAQSPRYKIIEKRQSVAFWCNPISGHATLYWYQQILGQGPKLLIQFQNNGVVDDSQLPKDRFSAERLKGVDSTLKIQPAKLEDSAVYLCASSLGPEQFFGPGTRLTVL.

This chain uses TRBV19 with TRBJ2-1, with D maybe TRBD2 (6 bases). Trimming left V 3 bases short and J 6 bases short, with 6 bases between. Germline lookup yields CDR1 LNHDA and CDR2 SQIVND (reference sequence). The length of the CDR3 is 12 residues. CDR3 sequence: CASSMGGNEQFF. CDR3 sequence (DNA): TGTGCCAGTAGTATGGGGGGCAATGAGCAGTTCTTC.

This clone was counted a single time. The chain has TRBV25-1 and TRBJ1-1, with a weak D call TRBD1 (5 bases). Trimming shortened V by 1 base and J by 0 bases, and 9 bases separated the two germline ends. CDR1 is MGHDK, CDR2 SYGVNS, per germline. The CDR3 extends over 15 amino acids. CDR3 bases: TGTGCCAGCAGTGAATCCCGGGGGATGAACACTGAAGCTTTCTTT. Protein sequence: CASSESRGMNTEAFF. Using reference TRBV25-1 and TRBJ1-1 for the parts outside the CDR3, the full variable domain is EADIYQTPRYLVIGTGKKITLECSQTMGHDKMYWYQQDPGMELHLIHYSYGVNSTEKGDLSSESTVSRIRTEHFPLTLESARPSHTSQYLCASSESRGMNTEAFFGQGTRLTVV.

The chain links TRBV5-4 to TRBJ2-3, with TRBD1 identical over 9 bases. The V gene's germline CDR1 is SGHNT and CDR2 YYREEE (reference sequence). There are 15 residues in the CDR3. The ends lost 5 bases at V and 0 bases at J; junction bases unmatched: 4. This chain's CDR3 is CASSPGQGSTDTQYF. CDR3 in DNA: TGTGCCAGCAGTCCGGGACAGGGTAGCACAGATACGCAGTATTTT.

The rearrangement links TRBV30 to TRBJ2-3; the D gene is possibly TRBD2 (7 bases). Trimming shortened V by 1 base and J by 4 bases, and 12 bases separated the two germline ends. The CDR3 spans 14 residues. Looked up from germline, CDR1 is GTSNPN and CDR2 is SVGIG (reference sequence). In DNA form, the CDR3 reads TGTGCCTGGAGTGACGGCGGGGGCCCAGATACGCAGTATTTT. This encodes CAWSDGGGPDTQYF.

The DNA of the CDR3 is TGTGCCAGCAGTCCTCCCCACTTCGGAGGGCAGTTCTTC. Amino acid sequence: CASSPPHFGGQFF. The genes are TRBV11-2 and TRBJ2-1; D is possibly TRBD2 (5 bases). The CDR3 length is 13 residues. Between the trimmed V and J ends, which lost 6 bases and 12 bases, there was a span of 18 bases. Germline CDR1 and CDR2: SGHAT and FQNNGV. Based on the CDR3 plus reference TRBV11-2 and TRBJ2-1, the full variable domain is EAGVAQSPRYKIIEKRQSVAFWCNPISGHATLYWYQQILGQGPKLLIQFQNNGVVDDSQLPKDRFSAERLKGVDSTLKIQPAKLEDSAVYLCASSPPHFGGQFFGPGTRLTVL.

The chain joins TRBV27 to TRBJ2-2, with TRBD2 identical over 8 bases. After removal of 3 bases from V and 8 bases from J, the junction contained 5 bases not matched to a gene. The CDR3 loop spans 14 amino acids. CDR1 is MNHEY and CDR2 is SMNVEV in the germline V gene (reference sequence). The CDR3 coding sequence is TGTGCCAGCAGTTTGGAGGGCGGGAGGGGGGAGCTGTTTTTT. It yields the protein CASSLEGGRGELFF.

The chain couples TRBV5-1 to TRBJ1-1, with D maybe TRBD1 (5 bases). Trimming cost V 0 bases and J 1 base, with 16 bases left between them. The CDR3 covers 17 residues. Germline V gene lookup returns CDR1 SGHRS and CDR2 YFSETQ. The DNA for the CDR3 is TGCGCCAGCAGCTTGGCAGGGTCCCTTACGTCGAACACTGAAGCTTTCTTT. Protein sequence: CASSLAGSLTSNTEAFF.

This clone was picked up one time. The V and J genes are TRBV9 and TRBJ1-1; D is unresolved. The CDR3 loop spans 12 amino acids. V gave up 7 bases and J gave up 5 bases, with 12 bases separating them. Germline CDR1 SGDLS, CDR2 YYNGEE. CDR3 sequence reads: CASGLTGTEAFF. The DNA for the CDR3 is TGTGCCAGCGGACTCACGGGAACTGAAGCTTTCTTT.

This clone was seen only a few times. The chain recombines TRBV27 with TRBJ1-6; no firm D call. Trimming left V 4 bases short and J 0 bases short, with 4 bases between. Germline V lookup: CDR1 MNHEY, CDR2 SMNVEV (reference sequence). This CDR3 has 14 residues. CDR3 DNA: TGTGCCAGCAGTTGGAGCTCCTATAATTCACCCCTCCACTTT. It translates to CASSWSSYNSPLHF.

Written as DNA, the CDR3 is TGTGCCAGCAGCTTAGGGGACAGGAAAAACATTCAGTACTTC. It encodes CASSLGDRKNIQYF. The gene calls are TRBV5-4 and TRBJ2-4; 8 bases are a match to TRBD1. CDR3 length: 14 residues. After removal of 2 bases from V and 4 bases from J, the junction contained 2 bases not matched to a gene. From germline, CDR1 is SGHNT and CDR2 YYREEE (reference sequence).

This chain links TRBV5-1 with TRBJ2-3; TRBD2 agrees at 10 bases. Germline V gene lookup returns CDR1 SGHRS and CDR2 YFSETQ. Trimming cost V 3 bases and J 6 bases; bases outside gene matches: 4. The CDR3 extends over 14 amino acids. The CDR3 DNA reads as TGCGCCAGCAGCTGGGGGACTAGCGCTGATACGCAGTATTTT. Protein sequence: CASSWGTSADTQYF.

This rearrangement joins TRBV4-1 to TRBJ2-7; possibly TRBD1 for D (5 bases). The CDR3 length is 13 residues. Germline V gives CDR1 MGHRA, CDR2 YSYEKL. V shed 4 bases and J shed 3 bases, with 10 bases lying between them. In DNA form, the CDR3 reads TGCGCCAGCAGCCTACAGGCCGGCTACGAGCAGTACTTC. Its translation: CASSLQAGYEQYF.

V usage is TRBV11-3 and J usage is TRBJ2-5; D might be TRBD2 (5 bases). V lost 5 bases and J lost 2, with 24 bases in between. Germline lookup yields CDR1 SGHNT and CDR2 YENEEA. The CDR3 runs 18 residues. The CDR3 sequence is CASSQHFRGGRLQETQYF. In nucleotides, the CDR3 is TGTGCCAGCAGCCAACATTTTCGTGGAGGTAGATTACAAGAGACCCAGTACTTC.

This chain connects TRBV5-4 to TRBJ1-6, with no clear D. V gave up 4 bases and J gave up 14 bases, with 16 bases separating them. This CDR3 region has 13 residues. CDR1 is SGHNT, CDR2 YYREEE, per germline (reference sequence). This chain's CDR3 is CASSNGRGWALHF. CDR3 coding DNA: TGTGCCAGCAGCAACGGACGGGGATGGGCCCTCCACTTT.

The V gene is TRBV9, the J gene TRBJ1-3; no reliable D call. Trimming cost V 1 base and J 0 bases, with 11 bases left between them. The V gene's germline CDR1 is SGDLS and CDR2 YYNGEE. This CDR3 has 16 amino acids. CDR3 DNA: TGTGCCAGCAGCGTACGGGGAGGCTACTCTGGAAACACCATATATTTT. Amino acids: CASSVRGGYSGNTIYF. The full variable domain, rest sourced from reference TRBV9 and TRBJ1-3, is DSGVTQTPKHLITATGQRVTLRCSPRSGDLSVYWYQQSLDQGLQFLIQYYNGEERAKGNILERFSAQQFPDLHSELNLSSLELGDSALYFCASSVRGGYSGNTIYFGEGSWLTVV.

A few counts support this clone. The V call is TRBV4-2, the J call TRBJ2-2; 9 bases line up with TRBD2. The CDR3 loop spans 17 amino acids. Trimming at V came to 4 bases and at J to 5 bases, leaving 11 bases not matched to a gene. In germline, CDR1 is LGHNA, CDR2 YNFKEQ. The CDR3 protein is CASSLRSSGIFTGELFF. CDR3 nucleotides: TGTGCCAGCAGCCTTCGTTCTAGCGGGATCTTTACCGGGGAGCTGTTTTTT.

The DNA for the CDR3 is TGTGCCAGCAGTCCCGACAGGGTTCTCAATGGCTACACCTTC. It is translated as CASSPDRVLNGYTF. The genes are TRBV28 and TRBJ1-2; 7 nucleotides match TRBD1. Per germline, CDR1 MDHEN and CDR2 SYDVKM. The V segment lost 5 bases and the J segment 6 bases; nucleotides outside the gene matches: 9. The CDR3 is 14 residues long.

J is TRBJ1-4 and V is TRBV4-1; weak D call: TRBD1 (6 bases). The germline gives CDR1 MGHRA, CDR2 YSYEKL. V lost 3 bases to trimming and J lost 16 bases, with 15 bases between them. The CDR3 sequence is 12 residues long. CDR3 amino acids: CASSHIQGRRFF. DNA of the CDR3: TGCGCCAGCAGCCATATACAGGGACGTAGGTTTTTT.

This chain connects TRBV18 to TRBJ1-1; TRBD1 matches at 7 bases. Germline V gene sequence: CDR1 KGHSH, CDR2 LQKENI. The CDR3 spans 12 residues. V trimming: 4 bases; J trimming: 10 bases; junction bases outside the gene matches: 6. The CDR3 sequence: CASSLDRDGAFF. CDR3 nucleotide sequence: TGTGCCAGCTCACTCGACAGGGACGGAGCTTTCTTT.

Only one count was recorded for this clone. The gene calls are TRBV7-9 and TRBJ2-7; no firm D call. V was pared by 1 base and J by 0 bases, with 7 bases between. Germline V gene lookup returns CDR1 SEHNR and CDR2 FQNEAQ (reference sequence). This CDR3 region has 14 residues. CDR3 in DNA: TGTGCCAGCAGCTTAGTCCCAAACTCCTACGAGCAGTACTTC. Encoded protein: CASSLVPNSYEQYF. Together with reference TRBV7-9 and TRBJ2-7, the CDR3 gives the full variable domain: DTGVSQNPRHKITKRGQNVTFRCDPISEHNRLYWYRQTLGQGPEFLTYFQNEAQLEKSRLLSDRFSAERPKGSFSTLEIQRTEQGDSAMYLCASSLVPNSYEQYFGPGTRLTVT.

The chain has TRBV5-4 and TRBJ2-7, with D possibly TRBD1 on 5 matching bases. Germline values: CDR1 SGHNT, CDR2 YYREEE (reference sequence). V lost 4 bases to trimming and J lost 4 bases, with 12 bases between them. CDR3 length: 13 residues. DNA for the CDR3: TGTGCCAGCAGCCTTGCGACAGTATACGAGCAGTACTTC. Translation gives CASSLATVYEQYF. Full variable domain (remainder filled in from reference TRBV5-4 and TRBJ2-7): ETGVTQSPTHLIKTRGQQVTLRCSSQSGHNTVSWYQQALGQGPQFIFQYYREEENGRGNFPPRFSGLQFPNYSSELNVNALELDDSALYLCASSLATVYEQYFGPGTRLTVT.

This clone has a single count. The rearrangement joins TRBV7-9 to TRBJ2-7; maybe TRBD1 (6 bases). Germline values: CDR1 SEHNR, CDR2 FQNEAQ (reference sequence). Trimming stripped 5 bases from V and 0 bases from J, with 17 bases between. The CDR3 covers 16 residues. The CDR3 sequence is CASSLQTGYFSYEQYF. CDR3 nucleotide sequence: TGTGCCAGCAGCCTCCAAACAGGGTACTTCTCCTACGAGCAGTACTTC.

The sample holds one count of this clone. The J gene is TRBJ2-7, the V gene TRBV12-3 or TRBV12-4; 7 nucleotides match TRBD1. The CDR3 loop spans 13 amino acids. J lost 4 bases, V lost 4 bases, and 4 bases had no gene match. The CDR3 is CASSSSTGYEQYF. The CDR3 region has the DNA TGTGCCAGCAGTTCATCGACAGGGTACGAGCAGTACTTC.

The chain combines TRBV19 with TRBJ1-5, with D maybe TRBD1 (6 bases). The ends were cut back, 5 bases at V and 7 bases at J, with 18 bases in the middle. The CDR3 has 15 residues. CDR1 and CDR2 (germline): LNHDA, SQIVND (reference sequence). CDR3 loop: CASSRGQSGIQPQHF. The CDR3 nucleotides are TGTGCCAGTAGTCGAGGACAGTCAGGGATCCAGCCCCAGCATTTT.

The chain is built from TRBV30 and TRBJ1-1; no clear D gene. V lost 1 base to trimming and J lost 4 bases, with 16 bases between them. CDR1 and CDR2 (germline): GTSNPN, SVGIG (reference sequence). CDR3 length: 15 amino acids. The CDR3 sequence: CAWSAMRGSGTEAFF. CDR3 nucleotides: TGTGCCTGGAGTGCAATGCGAGGGAGCGGCACTGAAGCTTTCTTT.